Below, 20 T cell receptor beta chains from the same sample are listed, as sequenced in a study of cytomegalovirus exposure and HLA in healthy donors. This PCR relied on a set of 60 Vbeta primers and 13 Jbeta primers. TCRdb's table, derived via immunoSEQ multiplex PCR, lists solely in-frame clones and lacks some. Of about 64,000 clones in the sample, approximately 85% were seen once. Sequencing was carried out using PBMCs. The receptors derive from a female donor in good health and CMV-seronegative.

V and J are TRBV6-1 and TRBJ2-1; 7 nucleotides agree with TRBD1. Germline CDR1 MNHNS, CDR2 SASEGT. Trimming removed 7 bases from V and 3 bases from J; junction bases left unmatched: 3. The CDR3 is made up of 13 amino acids. CDR3: CASMWTGYNEQFF. CDR3 DNA: TGTGCCAGCATGTGGACAGGCTACAATGAGCAGTTCTTC.

The genes are TRBV5-4 and TRBJ2-7, with 10 positions matching TRBD1. In germline, CDR1 is SGHNT, CDR2 YYREEE (reference sequence). CDR3 length: 16 residues. Trimming took 3 bases from V and 2 from J; bases not matched to a gene: 8. The CDR3 coding sequence is TGTGCCAGCAGCTCAGCCTCCGGGACAGGGGCCTACGAGCAGTACTTC. This sequence encodes CASSSASGTGAYEQYF.

The chain couples TRBV5-1 to TRBJ1-1; D is possibly TRBD1 (5 bases). The V and J ends lost 4 bases and 3 bases respectively, with 16 bases between them. This CDR3 contains 15 residues. Looked up from germline, CDR1 is SGHRS and CDR2 is YFSETQ. The CDR3 loop is CASSPSGSGYTEAFF. CDR3 coding DNA: TGCGCCAGCAGCCCCTCAGGGTCCGGGTACACTGAAGCTTTCTTT.

This clone has just a few counts. CDR3 nucleotides: TGCGCCAGCAGCCCGAGCGGACAGTTCTCTGGAAACACCATATATTTT. Its translation is CASSPSGQFSGNTIYF. This rearrangement joins TRBV5-1 to TRBJ1-3; tentatively, D is TRBD1 (6 bases). CDR3 length: 16 residues. Looked up from germline, CDR1 is SGHRS and CDR2 is YFSETQ. V lost 4 bases and J 0 bases, leaving 14 bases between the germline ends.

The chain recombines TRBV28 with TRBJ1-5; maybe TRBD1 (6 bases). The CDR3 length is 16 residues. Trimming removed 7 bases at V and 0 bases at J, with 16 bases between. Germline lookup yields CDR1 MDHEN and CDR2 SYDVKM. The CDR3 here is CASKTAGAYSNQPQHF. The CDR3 DNA sequence: TGTGCCAGCAAAACGGCGGGGGCTTATAGCAATCAGCCCCAGCATTTT. Looking up the rest from reference TRBV28 and TRBJ1-5 gives the full variable domain: DVKVTQSSRYLVKRTGEKVFLECVQDMDHENMFWYRQDPGLGLRLIYFSYDVKMKEKGDIPEGYSVSREKKERFSLILESASTNQTSMYLCASKTAGAYSNQPQHFGDGTRLSIL.

The genes are TRBV7-2 and TRBJ1-2; D uncertain. The V end was cut by 6 bases, the J end by 8 bases, with 19 bases between. The V gene's germline CDR1 is SGHTA and CDR2 FQGNSA. The CDR3 has 14 amino acids. CDR3 region: CASSRNTRAGGYTF. CDR3 in DNA: TGTGCCAGCAGTCGAAATACCCGGGCGGGGGGCTACACCTTC.

The chain has TRBV2 and TRBJ1-3, with D possibly being TRBD1 (6 bases). Germline-derived CDR1 and CDR2 are SNHLY and FYNNEI. Trimming took off 6 bases at V and 0 bases at J, with 12 bases between the two ends. CDR3 size: 15 residues. The CDR3 DNA is TGTGCCAGCAGAAATCAGGGGAGCTCTGGAAACACCATATATTTT. Translating gives CASRNQGSSGNTIYF.

This chain joins TRBV9 and TRBJ2-3; 10 bases line up with TRBD2. V was clipped by 4 bases and J by 2 bases; unmatched bases: 10. The CDR3 consists of 17 residues. Germline CDR1 and CDR2: SGDLS and YYNGEE. The CDR3: CASSPRSGGAPTDTQYF. CDR3 sequence (DNA): TGTGCCAGCAGCCCTCGGAGCGGGGGGGCCCCCACAGATACGCAGTATTTT.

The rearrangement links TRBV4-2 to TRBJ1-1, with a possible D match to TRBD1 (6 bases). V dropped 0 bases and J dropped 2 bases, with 10 bases sitting between them. This CDR3 has 15 residues. Germline-derived CDR1 and CDR2 are LGHNA and YNFKEQ. The CDR3, as DNA: TGTGCCAGCAGCCAAGAGGGGGGGGCTAACACTGAAGCTTTCTTT. Residues: CASSQEGGANTEAFF.

CDR3 in DNA: TGCGCCAGCAGCTTGTTACTAGCGGGGGCCCTCCCCGGTGCCACAGATACGCAGTATTTT. This translates into CASSLLLAGALPGATDTQYF. The V gene is TRBV5-1, the J gene TRBJ2-3; TRBD2 matches at 11 bases. CDR1 and CDR2 (germline): SGHRS, YFSETQ. The CDR3 length is 20 residues. The V segment lost 1 base and the J segment 2 bases; nucleotides outside the gene matches: 15.

The chain uses TRBV7-8 and TRBJ1-6; D gene uncertain. Germline lookup yields CDR1 SGHVS and CDR2 FQNEAQ. CDR3 length: 15 amino acids. V lost 1 base and J lost 8, with 12 bases in between. CDR3 DNA sequence: TGTGCCAGCAGCTTAGTGACGTCTCAGGATTCACCCCTCCACTTT. Translation: CASSLVTSQDSPLHF.

This clone was detected once. The chain links TRBV2 to TRBJ2-2; tentatively, D is TRBD2 (5 bases). The CDR3 runs to 13 residues. With 5 bases removed from V and 1 base from J, the gap between germline ends came to 5 bases. CDR1 is SNHLY and CDR2 is FYNNEI in the germline V gene. The CDR3 DNA is TGTGCCAGCAGTCGGGAGAACACCGGGGAGCTGTTTTTT. It encodes CASSRENTGELFF.

In its sample, this clone was seen a few times. V gene TRBV7-2 combines with J gene TRBJ2-1, with D possibly TRBD1 on 6 matching bases. Trimming shortened V by 2 bases and J by 2 bases, and 10 bases separated the two germline ends. The CDR3 totals 15 residues. Germline CDR1 is SGHTA and CDR2 is FQGNSA. The CDR3 region is CASSLQQGPYNEQFF. In DNA form, the CDR3 reads TGTGCCAGCAGCTTACAACAGGGCCCCTACAATGAGCAGTTCTTC.

The chain combines TRBV7-9 with TRBJ1-2; the match to TRBD1 covers 9 bases. The CDR3 spans 17 residues. V gave up 1 base and J gave up 0 bases; unmatched junction bases: 6. Germline V gene lookup returns CDR1 SEHNR and CDR2 FQNEAQ (reference sequence). The CDR3 DNA reads as TGTGCCAGCAGCTTAGAGGGGACAGGGCCAGCTAACTATGGCTACACCTTC. The encoded protein is CASSLEGTGPANYGYTF.

This chain uses TRBV28 with TRBJ1-1; D perhaps matches TRBD1 (5 bases). CDR3 length: 15 residues. V shed 8 bases and J shed 1 base, with 17 bases lying between them. Germline loops: CDR1 MDHEN, CDR2 SYDVKM. The CDR3: CASRPTGRENTEAFF. The CDR3 DNA reads TGTGCCAGCCGACCAACGGGCAGGGAGAACACTGAAGCTTTCTTT.

This chain connects TRBV5-6 to TRBJ2-7; perhaps TRBD1 as D (6 bases). The CDR3 is 13 residues long. The V gene's germline CDR1 is SGHDT and CDR2 YYEEEE. The germline V and J ends were trimmed by 6 bases and 3 bases, with 13 bases remaining between them. The CDR3 reads CASKLTGRYEQYF. The CDR3 nucleotides are TGTGCCAGCAAACTGACAGGCCGCTACGAGCAGTACTTC.

The chain carries TRBV29-1 and TRBJ1-5; perhaps TRBD1 as D (5 bases). There are 12 residues in the CDR3. Germline CDR1 and CDR2: SQVTM and ANQGSEA. Trimming shortened V by 7 bases and J by 11 bases, and 18 bases separated the two germline ends. The CDR3 DNA reads as TGCAGCGGGAGGGGAAGGCAATCAGCCCAGCATTTT. It translates to CSGRGRQSAQHF.

This chain links TRBV7-2 with TRBJ2-3; TRBD2 matches 9 bases. With 5 bases clipped from V and 0 bases from J, the junction kept 9 bases outside the gene matches. CDR1 SGHTA and CDR2 FQGNSA come from the germline V gene. The CDR3 has 17 amino acids. CDR3 sequence (DNA): TGTGCCAGCAGCCGCAGAAGCGGGAGGACTAGCACAGATACGCAGTATTTT. This codes for CASSRRSGRTSTDTQYF.

This chain uses TRBV6-5 with TRBJ1-6; D remains ambiguous. CDR1 MNHEY and CDR2 SVGAGI come from the germline V gene. The CDR3 is made up of 12 amino acids. V was trimmed by 5 bases and J by 6 bases, leaving 5 bases between them. CDR3 sequence reads: CASSLSNSPLHF. CDR3 nucleotide sequence: TGTGCCAGCAGTCTGAGTAATTCACCCCTCCACTTT.

This chain links TRBV6-5 with TRBJ1-6; 11 nucleotides match TRBD1. This CDR3 has 15 residues. The trim removed 6 bases at V and 6 bases at J, leaving 4 bases unmatched. Germline V lookup: CDR1 MNHEY, CDR2 SVGAGI. The CDR3 sequence is CASRTGTGGNSPLHF. The CDR3 DNA follows: TGTGCCAGCAGGACAGGGACAGGGGGTAATTCACCCCTCCACTTT.